This T cell receptor beta chain was sequenced for a study of blood T cell repertoires in COVID-19. CDR1 is SGHAT and CDR2 is FQDESV in the germline V gene (reference sequence). There are 12 residues in the CDR3. V was clipped by 6 bases and J by 2 bases, with 7 bases between them. Profiled with immunoSEQ multiplex PCR; TCRdb holds only in-frame clones, not every one. This sample has more than 85,000 clones; about 85% occur once, and the top ten carry 4% to 5%. The sequence derives from a man aged 45-60 years with acute or convalescent COVID-19. The chain has TRBV11-1 and TRBJ1-1; unclear D gene. Sequenced material: peripheral blood. The CDR3 DNA reads TGTGCCAGCAGTTCGCGTAACACTGAAGCTTTCTTT. Residues: CASSSRNTEAFF. The variable domain in full, completed from reference TRBV11-1 and TRBJ1-1, reads EAEVAQSPRYKITEKSQAVAFWCDPISGHATLYWYRQILGQGPELLVQFQDESVVDDSQLPKDRFSAERLKGVDSTLKIQPAELGDSAMYLCASSSRNTEAFFGQGTRLTVV.